These T cell receptor beta chains were read from a single sample in a study of sequential checkpoint blockade in melanoma. Sequenced by immunoSEQ multiplex PCR; TCRdb stores in-frame clones only, minus some. The top ten clones hold about a sixth of a sample with approximately 28,000 clones, approximately 83% of them seen once. Sequencing used CD8+ T cells sorted from blood (inferred from file names), obtained from a patient given nivolumab and ipilimumab in sequence. These receptor sequences come from a human donor with melanoma. The CDR3 runs from the conserved cysteine through the conserved F or W. Fields, in order: D gene, J gene, V gene, clone size, CDR3 protein, CDR3 DNA. A D gene is named only where the DNA matches it firmly. Clone size, where shown, is once, few, many, or a class for clones that have expanded.

d_call: TRBD1
j_call: TRBJ1-5
v_call: TRBV7-9
clone_size: few
cdr3_aa: CASSLAGGDQPQHF
cdr3_nt: TGTGCCAGCAGCTTAGCAGGGGGCGATCAGCCCCAGCATTTT

d_call: -
j_call: TRBJ2-7
v_call: TRBV5-5
clone_size: -
cdr3_aa: CASSFLTPSYEQYF
cdr3_nt: TGTGCCAGCAGCTTTTTGACTCCCTCCTACGAGCAGTACTTC

d_call: TRBD2
j_call: TRBJ2-3
v_call: TRBV5-8
clone_size: -
cdr3_aa: CASSLALAGGYTDTQYF
cdr3_nt: TGTGCCAGCAGCTTGGCCCTAGCGGGAGGGTACACAGATACGCAGTATTTT

d_call: TRBD2
j_call: TRBJ2-7
v_call: TRBV4-2
clone_size: few
cdr3_aa: CASSSQRESSGGAEEQYF
cdr3_nt: TGTGCCAGCAGCTCACAGAGGGAATCTAGCGGGGGGGCGGAGGAGCAGTACTTC

d_call: TRBD1
j_call: TRBJ2-1
v_call: TRBV7-9
clone_size: -
cdr3_aa: CASSSYRGAGNEQFF
cdr3_nt: TGTGCCAGCAGCTCCTACAGGGGCGCGGGCAATGAGCAGTTCTTC

d_call: TRBD1
j_call: TRBJ2-1
v_call: TRBV5-4
clone_size: once
cdr3_aa: CASSAGTGNEQFF
cdr3_nt: TGTGCCAGCAGCGCCGGGACAGGGAATGAGCAGTTCTTC

d_call: -
j_call: TRBJ2-7
v_call: TRBV11-2
clone_size: -
cdr3_aa: CASSFSLETYEQYF
cdr3_nt: TGTGCCAGCAGCTTTTCACTAGAAACATACGAGCAGTACTTC

d_call: -
j_call: TRBJ2-7
v_call: TRBV4-1
clone_size: -
cdr3_aa: CASRPSGGNYEQYF
cdr3_nt: TGCGCCAGCAGGCCCTCGGGCGGGAACTACGAGCAGTACTTC

d_call: -
j_call: TRBJ2-7
v_call: TRBV11-1
clone_size: once
cdr3_aa: CASSPPTVSYEQYF
cdr3_nt: TGTGCCAGCAGCCCCCCCACGGTCTCCTACGAGCAGTACTTC

d_call: TRBD2
j_call: TRBJ2-3
v_call: TRBV10-3
clone_size: -
cdr3_aa: CAISDNSGVKDTQYF
cdr3_nt: TGTGCCATCAGTGATAATAGCGGGGTAAAAGATACGCAGTATTTT

d_call: -
j_call: TRBJ2-1
v_call: TRBV2
clone_size: -
cdr3_aa: CATPSGVGNEQFF
cdr3_nt: TGTGCCACCCCCTCCGGGGTCGGGAATGAGCAGTTCTTC

d_call: TRBD1
j_call: TRBJ2-7
v_call: TRBV6-1
clone_size: once
cdr3_aa: CASSGGQGAWEQYF
cdr3_nt: TGTGCCAGCAGTGGGGGACAGGGGGCCTGGGAGCAGTACTTC

d_call: -
j_call: TRBJ2-7
v_call: TRBV5-5
clone_size: -
cdr3_aa: CASSLTGDSSYEQYF
cdr3_nt: TGTGCCAGCAGCTTGACCGGGGACTCCTCCTACGAGCAGTACTTC

d_call: TRBD2
j_call: TRBJ2-1
v_call: TRBV9
clone_size: -
cdr3_aa: CASSVEGGSGGTSYNEQFF
cdr3_nt: TGTGCCAGCAGCGTAGAAGGGGGTAGCGGGGGAACATCCTACAATGAGCAGTTCTTC

d_call: -
j_call: TRBJ1-6
v_call: TRBV5-6
clone_size: -
cdr3_aa: CASRRTLFNSPLHF
cdr3_nt: TGTGCCAGCAGAAGGACACTCTTTAATTCACCCCTCCACTTT

d_call: TRBD2
j_call: TRBJ2-7
v_call: TRBV11-2
clone_size: once
cdr3_aa: CASSLEYRGGLDEQYF
cdr3_nt: TGTGCCAGCAGCTTAGAGTACCGGGGGGGCCTCGACGAGCAGTACTTC

d_call: TRBD1
j_call: TRBJ1-1
v_call: TRBV9
clone_size: -
cdr3_aa: CASSVATGGRTEAFF
cdr3_nt: TGTGCCAGCAGCGTAGCTACAGGGGGAAGGACTGAAGCTTTCTTT

d_call: TRBD1
j_call: TRBJ2-7
v_call: TRBV19
clone_size: -
cdr3_aa: CASSIFAGGAGPYTYEQYF
cdr3_nt: TGTGCCAGTAGTATATTCGCAGGGGGCGCGGGACCATACACCTACGAGCAGTACTTC

d_call: TRBD1
j_call: TRBJ2-1
v_call: TRBV7-6
clone_size: -
cdr3_aa: CASSPRDSSYNEQFF
cdr3_nt: TGTGCCAGCAGCCCGAGGGACAGCTCCTACAATGAGCAGTTCTTC

d_call: -
j_call: TRBJ1-2
v_call: TRBV6-5
clone_size: -
cdr3_aa: CASSTPGANYGYTF
cdr3_nt: TGTGCCAGCAGTACGCCAGGGGCGAACTATGGCTACACCTTC

d_call: TRBD1
j_call: TRBJ2-7
v_call: TRBV29-1
clone_size: few
cdr3_aa: CSVDLGQGEGDEQYF
cdr3_nt: TGCAGCGTTGATCTCGGACAGGGTGAAGGGGACGAGCAGTACTTC

d_call: -
j_call: TRBJ1-4
v_call: TRBV7-9
clone_size: -
cdr3_aa: CASSPISRLNEKLFF
cdr3_nt: TGTGCCAGCAGCCCTATCTCCAGGTTAAATGAAAAACTGTTTTTT

d_call: -
j_call: TRBJ2-5
v_call: TRBV5-1
clone_size: -
cdr3_aa: CASSLDGRRYQETQYF
cdr3_nt: TGCGCCAGCAGCTTGGACGGCAGGAGGTACCAAGAGACCCAGTACTTC

d_call: -
j_call: TRBJ1-2
v_call: TRBV7-2
clone_size: -
cdr3_aa: CASSRPQGPNYGYTF
cdr3_nt: TGTGCCAGCAGCCGACCACAGGGACCTAACTATGGCTACACCTTC

d_call: -
j_call: TRBJ2-2
v_call: TRBV4-2
clone_size: -
cdr3_aa: CASSPPDKQAGELFF
cdr3_nt: TGTGCCAGCAGCCCGCCGGACAAACAGGCCGGGGAGCTGTTTTTT